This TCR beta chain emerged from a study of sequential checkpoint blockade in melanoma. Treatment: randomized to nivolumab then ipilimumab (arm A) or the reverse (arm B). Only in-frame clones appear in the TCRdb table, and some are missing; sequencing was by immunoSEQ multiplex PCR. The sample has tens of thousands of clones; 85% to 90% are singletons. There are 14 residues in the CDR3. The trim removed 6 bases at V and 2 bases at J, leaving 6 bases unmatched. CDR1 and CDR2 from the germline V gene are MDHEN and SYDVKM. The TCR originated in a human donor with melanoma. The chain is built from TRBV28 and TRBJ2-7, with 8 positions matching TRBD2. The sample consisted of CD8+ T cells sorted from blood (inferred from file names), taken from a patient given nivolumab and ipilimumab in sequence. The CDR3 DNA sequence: TGTGCCAGCAGCTTTAGCGGGGCGCCCTACGAGCAGTACTTC. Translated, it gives CASSFSGAPYEQYF.